Listed below are T cell receptor beta chains from one sample, sequenced in a study of blood T cell repertoires in COVID-19. Measured with immunoSEQ multiplex PCR; TCRdb has only the in-frame clones, and not every one. The table lists fewer than 400,000 clones, around four fifths of them singletons. Material: peripheral blood. The receptors were sampled from a man younger than 45 with active or convalescent COVID-19. CDR3s include the opening cysteine and the closing phenylalanine or tryptophan. The D gene is left open where the match is weak. Size is stated for part of the rows, as once, few or many counts, or as a class when the clone is expanded.

D	V	J	size	CDR3	DNA
-	TRBV5-1	TRBJ2-6	-	CASSLDISGANVLTF	TGCGCCAGCAGCCTGGACATCTCTGGGGCCAACGTCCTGACTTTC
TRBD1	TRBV27	TRBJ1-6	once	CASSFRTGNSPLHF	TGTGCCAGCAGTTTCAGGACAGGGAACTCACCCCTCCACTTT
-	TRBV29-1	TRBJ2-7	-	CSVAPLQGTYEQYF	TGCAGCGTCGCACCACTTCAGGGAACCTACGAGCAGTACTTC
-	TRBV11-2	TRBJ2-7	-	CASRWSGGASYEQYF	TGTGCCAGTCGGTGGTCGGGGGGCGCGTCCTACGAGCAGTACTTC
-	TRBV7-9	TRBJ2-3	-	CATRVASTDTQYF	TGTGCCACGCGGGTGGCTAGCACAGATACGCAGTATTTT
TRBD1	TRBV9	TRBJ2-1	-	CASSYGQGAYNEQFF	TGTGCCAGCAGCTACGGACAGGGGGCTTACAATGAGCAGTTCTTC
-	TRBV5-1	TRBJ1-2	few	CASSLAGTNNYGYTF	TGCGCCAGCAGCTTGGCCGGGACAAATAACTATGGCTACACCTTC
-	TRBV10-3	TRBJ1-5	-	CAISPSNQPQHF	TGTGCCATCAGTCCAAGCAATCAGCCCCAGCATTTT
TRBD2	TRBV28	TRBJ2-3	-	CASSSRTSGRTDTQYF	TGTGCCAGCAGTTCCCGGACTAGCGGGAGGACGGATACGCAGTATTTT
-	TRBV30	TRBJ2-1	-	CAWRGGANNEQFF	TGTGCCTGGAGAGGGGGGGCAAACAATGAGCAGTTCTTC
TRBD1	TRBV12-3/TRBV12-4	TRBJ2-4	-	CASSRGQANIQYF	TGTGCCAGCAGTAGGGGACAGGCAAACATTCAGTACTTC
TRBD1	TRBV6-6	TRBJ1-5	-	CASSTDRGQPQHF	TGTGCCAGCAGTACTGACAGGGGCCAGCCCCAGCATTTT
-	TRBV16	TRBJ1-2	-	CASSQSTASMGYTF	TGTGCCAGCAGCCAATCCACAGCTTCTATGGGCTACACCTTC
-	TRBV5-1	TRBJ1-1	-	CASSLGGGGNTEAFF	TGCGCCAGCAGCCTGGGGGGAGGGGGGAACACTGAAGCTTTCTTT
-	TRBV4-1	TRBJ2-2	-	CASSQEPAGTGELFF	TGCGCCAGCAGCCAAGAGCCAGCCGGGACCGGGGAGCTGTTTTTT
TRBD1	TRBV27	TRBJ1-1	-	CASSLWGTGVNTEAFF	TGTGCCAGCAGTTTATGGGGGACAGGCGTGAACACTGAAGCTTTCTTT
TRBD1	TRBV25-1	TRBJ1-2	-	CASSEGDRAIYGYTF	TGTGCCAGCAGTGAAGGTGACAGGGCCATCTATGGCTACACCTTC
TRBD1	TRBV4-3	TRBJ2-6	-	CASSLGPGQGSPGANVLTF	TGCGCCAGCAGCCTGGGACCGGGACAGGGAAGTCCTGGGGCCAACGTCCTGACTTTC
TRBD1	TRBV2	TRBJ1-4	-	CASSRDRNEKLFF	TGTGCCAGCAGCAGGGACAGGAATGAAAAACTGTTTTTT
-	TRBV12-5	TRBJ1-1	-	CASGRRPGNTEAFF	TGTGCTAGTGGCCGCCGTCCAGGGAACACTGAAGCTTTCTTT
-	TRBV9	TRBJ1-3	once	CASSVAGIGAGNTIYF	TGTGCCAGCAGCGTAGCGGGTATCGGAGCTGGAAACACCATATATTTT
TRBD1	TRBV18	TRBJ1-2	-	CASQYSGQGSNGYTF	TGTGCCAGCCAATATTCGGGACAGGGTAGTAATGGCTACACCTTC
-	TRBV5-1	TRBJ1-1	-	CASSLAGTRDEAFF	TGCGCCAGCAGCTTGGCTGGGACACGAGATGAAGCTTTCTTT
-	TRBV12-3/TRBV12-4	TRBJ1-1	-	CASSLEGGAEAFF	TGTGCCAGCAGTTTAGAGGGAGGGGCTGAAGCTTTCTTT
-	TRBV9	TRBJ1-2	-	CASSVRPGGYGYTF	TGTGCCAGCAGCGTAAGGCCCGGGGGCTATGGCTACACCTTC
-	TRBV29-1	TRBJ2-1	-	CSVQHHYNEQFF	TGCAGCGTCCAACACCACTACAATGAGCAGTTCTTC
-	TRBV15	TRBJ1-5	-	CATSGPGSRQPQHF	TGTGCCACCAGCGGACCCGGGAGCCGACAGCCCCAGCATTTT
TRBD2	TRBV28	TRBJ2-7	-	CASAGVSLNEQYF	TGTGCCAGCGCGGGAGTAAGTCTAAACGAGCAGTACTTC
-	TRBV11-2	TRBJ2-3	-	CASSPTRIADTQYF	TGTGCCAGCAGCCCCACTAGAATCGCAGATACGCAGTATTTT
-	TRBV7-2	TRBJ1-5	-	CASSDQGQPQHF	TGTGCCAGCAGCGATCAGGGTCAGCCCCAGCATTTT
TRBD1	TRBV3-1/TRBV3-2	TRBJ2-2	-	CASSPRTGTSGELFF	TGTGCCAGCTCGCCCCGGACAGGGACGAGCGGGGAGCTGTTTTTT
-	TRBV3-1/TRBV3-2	TRBJ1-6	few	CASSQLGPNNSPLHF	TGTGCCAGCAGCCAACTGGGGCCTAATAATTCACCCCTCCACTTT
-	TRBV7-6	TRBJ2-3	few	CASSPPPRQEPLARDTQYF	TGTGCCAGCAGCCCCCCCCCGAGACAGGAGCCCTTAGCCCGGGATACGCAGTATTTT
-	TRBV28	TRBJ1-1	-	CASSPSGALNTEAFF	TGTGCCAGCAGTCCCTCGGGAGCCCTGAACACTGAAGCTTTCTTT
TRBD2	TRBV2	TRBJ2-7	-	CASAVVGTSGRGSGYEQYF	TGTGCCAGCGCCGTAGTCGGGACTAGCGGGAGGGGGTCTGGATACGAGCAGTACTTC
TRBD2	TRBV6-2/TRBV6-3	TRBJ2-2	-	CASSYWSGGPADTGELFF	TGTGCCAGCAGTTATTGGAGCGGGGGGCCGGCGGACACCGGGGAGCTGTTTTTT
-	TRBV28	TRBJ1-3	few	CASNSGGNTIYF	TGTGCCAGCAATTCGGGGGGAAACACCATATATTTT
TRBD2	TRBV18	TRBJ2-1	-	CASSPAISSGGRSNNEQFF	TGTGCCAGCTCACCGGCGATCTCTAGCGGGGGGCGGTCCAACAATGAGCAGTTCTTC
TRBD2	TRBV2	TRBJ2-3	-	CASSEVRGTADTQYF	TGTGCCAGCAGTGAAGTGCGGGGGACGGCAGATACGCAGTATTTT
-	TRBV7-2	TRBJ1-2	once	CASSLAGLGDYGRYTF	TGTGCCAGCAGCTTAGCCGGACTAGGGGACTACGGGCGCTACACCTTC
TRBD2	TRBV5-1	TRBJ2-1	-	CASSIPAGAAYNEQFF	TGCGCCAGTTCAATCCCAGCGGGAGCGGCCTACAATGAGCAGTTCTTC
TRBD2	TRBV6-5	TRBJ2-3	-	CASGRVAGAPF	TGTGCCAGCGGAAGGGTAGCGGGAGCCCCCTTT
-	TRBV7-8	TRBJ2-1	-	CASSLDLARTYNEQFF	TGTGCCAGCAGCTTAGACCTGGCCAGGACCTACAATGAGCAGTTCTTC
TRBD1	TRBV30	TRBJ1-1	once	CAWSEGAGVRAFF	TGTGCCTGGAGTGAGGGGGCAGGGGTACGAGCTTTCTTT
-	TRBV28	TRBJ2-6	few	CAAGGRGFTGANVLTF	TGTGCCGCCGGCGGCAGGGGATTCACGGGGGCCAACGTCCTGACTTTC
TRBD2	TRBV18	TRBJ2-3	-	CASSRSGGQDTQYF	TGTGCCAGCTCCCGAAGCGGGGGGCAAGATACGCAGTATTTT
TRBD2	TRBV4-3	TRBJ2-1	-	CASSHAGGHNEQFF	TGCGCCAGCAGCCATGCGGGGGGCCACAATGAGCAGTTCTTC
TRBD2	TRBV14	TRBJ2-3	-	CASSQEFGGGEDTQYF	TGTGCCAGCAGCCAAGAGTTCGGGGGGGGCGAAGATACGCAGTATTTT
-	TRBV4-2	TRBJ2-7	-	CASSQENAITYEQYF	TGTGCCAGCAGCCAAGAAAACGCGATCACCTACGAGCAGTACTTC
TRBD1	TRBV7-9	TRBJ2-5	-	CASSEGARVETQYF	TGTGCCAGCAGCGAGGGGGCCAGGGTGGAGACCCAGTACTTC
TRBD2	TRBV28	TRBJ2-1	-	CASSVTSGSRVNEQFF	TGTGCCAGCAGTGTAACTAGCGGGAGCCGGGTCAATGAGCAGTTCTTC
TRBD2	TRBV28	TRBJ2-3	-	CASSSKLAGGEDTQYF	TGTGCCAGCAGTTCAAAACTAGCGGGAGGTGAAGATACGCAGTATTTT
TRBD2	TRBV6-5	TRBJ2-7	-	CASSLAGGSYEQYF	TGTGCCAGCAGTCTAGCGGGGGGGTCCTACGAGCAGTACTTC
TRBD1	TRBV27	TRBJ1-5	once	CASSFEDRGRNQPQHF	TGTGCCAGCAGTTTCGAGGACAGGGGACGCAATCAGCCCCAGCATTTT